The 7 T cell receptor beta chains reported below all come from one sample, sequenced in a study of T-cell reconstitution after alpha-beta-depleted transplantation in children. Unique molecular identifiers were used to barcode this TCRbeta library. Each CDR3 protein gets one entry after TCRdb re-called the PCR reads with MiXCR. The sample contains hundreds of thousands of distinct CDR3 sequences, roughly 14% of which appear only once. The sample consisted of PBMCs, taken before TCRalphabeta/CD19-depleted stem cell transplant. The origin of the receptors is a girl aged 2 to 9 with congenital amegakaryocytic thrombocytopenia, due to receive a stem cell transplant.

This clonotype came up many times. J is TRBJ2-1 and V is TRBV7-2; no reliable D call. Trimming took off 0 bases at V and 9 bases at J, with 6 bases between the two ends. This CDR3 has 12 residues. In germline, CDR1 is SGHTA, CDR2 FQGNSA. Here the CDR3 DNA reads TGTGCCAGCAGCTTAGCCCTAGGTGAGCAGTTCTTC. Translating it yields CASSLALGEQFF.

This chain joins TRBV28 and TRBJ2-1; D remains unclear. V lost 1 base and J lost 3, with 10 bases in between. Germline V CDR1 and CDR2: MDHEN, SYDVKM. CDR3 length equals 15 residues. The CDR3 DNA follows: TGTGCCAGCAGTTTATCACTCGGGTTCTACAATGAGCAGTTCTTC. Protein sequence: CASSLSLGFYNEQFF.

Many counts were recorded for this clonotype. The chain carries TRBV20-1 and TRBJ2-7; 13 bases match TRBD2. With 6 bases clipped from V and 3 bases from J, the junction kept 8 bases outside the gene matches. Looked up from germline, CDR1 is DFQATT and CDR2 is SNEGSKA (reference sequence). The CDR3 extends over 15 amino acids. CDR3 DNA sequence: TGCAGTGCCCAACTAGCGGGAGGGGTGGTCTACGAGCAGTACTTC. Translation: CSAQLAGGVVYEQYF.

In this sample, this clonotype turned up a few times. This chain joins TRBV10-1 and TRBJ2-1; unclear D gene. This CDR3 is built from 15 residues. V dropped 2 bases and J dropped 6 bases, with 14 bases sitting between them. CDR1 WNHNN and CDR2 SYGVQD come from the germline V gene (reference sequence). In DNA form, the CDR3 reads TGCGCCAGCAGTGAGCGAGAACTCCGCTTCAATGAGCAGTTCTTC. Residues: CASSERELRFNEQFF.

CDR3 bases: TGTGCCACCAGGATCTCTGGGGCCAACGTCCTGACTTTC. Protein sequence: CATRISGANVLTF. The chain joins TRBV7-8 to TRBJ2-6; D remains unclear. Trimming stripped 10 bases from V and 0 bases from J, with 7 bases between. Germline CDR1 reads SGHVS; CDR2 reads FQNEAQ. This CDR3 comprises 13 residues.

The chain has TRBV5-1 and TRBJ2-5, with no clear D. Trimming stripped 2 bases from V and 1 base from J, with 15 bases between. Germline values: CDR1 SGHRS, CDR2 YFSETQ. The length of the CDR3 is 16 residues. For the CDR3, the DNA is TGCGCCAGCAGCTTACCCGCGAAGATGCTCCAAGAGACCCAGTACTTC. Translation: CASSLPAKMLQETQYF.

This clonotype was recorded many times. CDR3 protein: CATSRGNPVWLAGNRGRTDTQYF. DNA for the CDR3: TGTGCCACCAGCAGAGGGAATCCGGTCTGGCTAGCGGGAAATAGAGGTCGCACAGATACGCAGTATTTT. The rearrangement links TRBV15 to TRBJ2-3; 9 bases fit TRBD2. CDR3 length: 23 amino acids. V trimming: 1 base; J trimming: 1 base; junction bases outside the gene matches: 24. CDR1 is LNHNV, CDR2 YYDKDF, per germline (reference sequence).